This entry lists 27 T cell receptor beta chains sequenced from one sample in a study of PD-1 blockade in mismatch repair-deficient tumors. The data were produced by immunoSEQ multiplex PCR, yet TCRdb's version contains in-frame clones alone and is incomplete. This sample has 14,000 or so clones; 84% occur once, and the top ten carry about 1.8%. This specimen was PBMCs, taken approximately 14 weeks after starting pembrolizumab. Receptors originate from an adult with mismatch repair-deficient cancer.

V and J are TRBV5-5 and TRBJ2-5, with 11 positions matching TRBD1. This CDR3 has 15 residues. Germline CDR1 reads SGHKS; CDR2 reads YYEKEE (reference sequence). With V trimmed by 0 bases and J by 6 bases, 4 bases remained unmatched. DNA of the CDR3: TGTGCCAGCAGCTTGGGGACAGGGGGCGCGCAGACCCAGTACTTC. It encodes CASSLGTGGAQTQYF. Full variable domain (outside the CDR3, taken from reference TRBV5-5 and TRBJ2-5): DAGVTQSPTHLIKTRGQQVTLRCSPISGHKSVSWYQQVLGQGPQFIFQYYEKEERGRGNFPDRFSARQFPNYSSELNVNALLLGDSALYLCASSLGTGGAQTQYFGPGTRLLVL.

Here the CDR3 reads CASNRQGGSRANEQFF. For the CDR3, the DNA is TGTGCCAGCAACCGGCAGGGCGGGAGTAGGGCAAATGAGCAGTTCTTC. This sequence joins TRBV7-2 and TRBJ2-1, with TRBD2 matching 7 bases. Germline V lookup: CDR1 SGHTA, CDR2 FQGNSA. This CDR3 comprises 16 residues. Trimming removed 7 bases from V and 7 bases from J; junction bases left unmatched: 16.

This clone was recorded only once. The rearrangement links TRBV7-9 to TRBJ2-7; D call uncertain. The V gene's germline CDR1 is SEHNR and CDR2 FQNEAQ (reference sequence). This CDR3 has 15 amino acids. V dropped 1 base and J dropped 4 bases, with 14 bases sitting between them. The CDR3 spells CASSLVYEAAYEQYF. The CDR3 coding sequence is TGTGCCAGCAGCTTAGTCTACGAGGCAGCTTACGAGCAGTACTTC.

The gene calls are TRBV19 and TRBJ1-1; weak D call: TRBD1 (5 bases). Per the germline V gene, CDR1 is LNHDA and CDR2 is SQIVND (reference sequence). V was shortened by 3 bases and J by 4 bases, with 15 bases between the two germline ends. The CDR3 totals 15 residues. CDR3 sequence reads: CASSINMGGTTEAFF. The CDR3 DNA reads TGTGCCAGTAGTATCAATATGGGAGGGACCACTGAAGCTTTCTTT. The whole variable domain, remainder taken from reference TRBV19 and TRBJ1-1, is DGGITQSPKYLFRKEGQNVTLSCEQNLNHDAMYWYRQDPGQGLRLIYYSQIVNDFQKGDIAEGYSVSREKKESFPLTVTSAQKNPTAFYLCASSINMGGTTEAFFGQGTRLTVV.

The chain uses TRBV28 and TRBJ1-2; D is unresolved. The germline gives CDR1 MDHEN, CDR2 SYDVKM. Trimming shortened V by 2 bases and J by 0 bases, and 7 bases separated the two germline ends. CDR3 size: 14 residues. CDR3 amino acids: CASSLIRANYGYTF. The CDR3 coding sequence is TGTGCCAGCAGTTTAATCCGGGCTAACTATGGCTACACCTTC.

The J gene is TRBJ2-2, the V gene TRBV6-5; the D is unclear. The CDR3 is 13 amino acids. CDR1 and CDR2 (germline): MNHEY, SVGAGI. Trimming pared 2 bases from V and 3 bases from J, leaving 4 bases between. CDR3 amino acids: CASSYEDTGELFF. The CDR3 DNA sequence: TGTGCCAGCAGTTACGAGGACACCGGGGAGCTGTTTTTT.

A few counts support this clone. This chain uses TRBV6-1 with TRBJ2-2; 12 positions agree with TRBD2. The CDR3 spans 15 residues. CDR1 and CDR2 (germline): MNHNS, SASEGT. Losses at the gene ends were 4 bases for V and 3 bases for J; bases not matched to a gene: 0. In DNA form, the CDR3 reads TGTGCCAGCAGTGGACTAGCGGGAGACACCGGGGAGCTGTTTTTT. It is translated as CASSGLAGDTGELFF.

V and J are TRBV11-3 and TRBJ2-7; TRBD2 agrees at 7 bases. This CDR3 contains 13 residues. Germline V gene lookup returns CDR1 SGHNT and CDR2 YENEEA. The J segment lost 2 bases and the V segment lost 5 bases, leaving 3 bases of the junction unmatched. CDR3 DNA sequence: TGTGCCAGCAGCCAGGGACTAACCTACGAGCAGTACTTC. The encoded protein is CASSQGLTYEQYF. Filled out from reference TRBV11-3 and TRBJ2-7, the complete variable domain reads EAGVVQSPRYKIIEKKQPVAFWCNPISGHNTLYWYLQNLGQGPELLIRYENEEAVDDSQLPKDRFSAERLKGVDSTLKIQPAELGDSAVYLCASSQGLTYEQYFGPGTRLTVT.

V gene TRBV5-8 combines with J gene TRBJ1-4; the match to TRBD1 covers 9 bases. CDR1 SGHTS and CDR2 YDEGEE come from the germline V gene. The trim removed 5 bases at V and 7 bases at J, leaving 9 bases unmatched. The CDR3 totals 15 residues. This chain's CDR3 is CASSSTGGPVEKLFF. The CDR3 DNA reads as TGTGCCAGCAGTTCGACAGGGGGACCAGTTGAAAAACTGTTTTTT.

The chain has TRBV2 and TRBJ2-1, with TRBD2 identical over 9 bases. The germline V gene encodes CDR1 SNHLY and CDR2 FYNNEI. Trimming took 5 bases from V and 5 from J; bases not matched to a gene: 10. This CDR3 has 16 amino acids. CDR3: CASSKVGTSHNNEQFF. In DNA form, the CDR3 reads TGTGCCAGCAGTAAAGTCGGGACTAGCCATAACAATGAGCAGTTCTTC.

This rearrangement joins TRBV5-1 to TRBJ1-1; D is perhaps TRBD1 (5 bases). CDR1 SGHRS and CDR2 YFSETQ come from the germline V gene. Trimming stripped 8 bases from V and 1 base from J, with 15 bases between. This CDR3 has 14 residues. CDR3 sequence: CASRQLSGNTEAFF. The CDR3 region has the DNA TGCGCCAGTAGACAGCTTTCTGGGAACACTGAAGCTTTCTTT.

This chain connects TRBV5-1 to TRBJ2-1; TRBD1 might be the D (6 bases). Trimming removed 5 bases at V and 4 bases at J, with 10 bases between. The CDR3 length is 13 residues. Germline V lookup: CDR1 SGHRS, CDR2 YFSETQ. CDR3 sequence (DNA): TGCGCCAGCAGGCGACAGGAGTACAATGAGCAGTTCTTC. The encoded protein is CASRRQEYNEQFF. Drawing the rest from reference TRBV5-1 and TRBJ2-1, the complete variable domain is KAGVTQTPRYLIKTRGQQVTLSCSPISGHRSVSWYQQTPGQGLQFLFEYFSETQRNKGNFPGRFSGRQFSNSRSEMNVSTLELGDSALYLCASRRQEYNEQFFGPGTRLTVL.

This clone was seen just once. V gene TRBV7-9 combines with J gene TRBJ2-3; D is possibly TRBD2 (5 bases). Trimming shortened V by 4 bases and J by 2 bases, and 16 bases separated the two germline ends. Germline CDR1 and CDR2: SEHNR and FQNEAQ (reference sequence). There are 16 residues in the CDR3. Here the CDR3 reads CASSSSRDSPTDTQYF. In nucleotides, the CDR3 is TGTGCCAGCAGCTCCTCCCGGGATTCTCCCACAGATACGCAGTATTTT.

The chain carries TRBV29-1 and TRBJ2-7; D is possibly TRBD1 (5 bases). V gave up 6 bases and J gave up 5 bases, with 20 bases separating them. The germline V gene encodes CDR1 SQVTM and CDR2 ANQGSEA. The CDR3 has 14 amino acids. The CDR3 nucleotides are TGCAGCGTGGTCCCGTGGCAGGGTAGTAACGAGCAGTACTTC. Residues: CSVVPWQGSNEQYF.

This CDR3 reads CASRPLISYEQYF. The CDR3 nucleotides read TGTGCCAGCAGGCCACTCATATCCTACGAGCAGTACTTC. The chain carries TRBV7-2 and TRBJ2-7; D is uncertain. Germline CDR1 SGHTA, CDR2 FQGNSA. The length of the CDR3 is 13 residues. The germline V and J ends were trimmed by 6 bases and 1 base, with 10 bases remaining between them.

The chain joins TRBV7-9 to TRBJ1-5, with D possibly matching TRBD1 (6 bases). Germline CDR1 is SEHNR and CDR2 is FQNEAQ (reference sequence). V lost 4 bases to trimming and J lost 4 bases, with 8 bases between them. This CDR3 is built from 13 residues. The CDR3 DNA sequence: TGTGCCAGCAGCTCAGGGGCAAATCAGCCCCAGCATTTT. It translates to CASSSGANQPQHF.

This clone occurred a few times. This chain uses TRBV10-2 with TRBJ2-7; 10 bases map to TRBD2. CDR3 length: 14 residues. Germline lookup yields CDR1 WSHSY and CDR2 SAAADI. V trimming: 10 bases; J trimming: 6 bases; junction bases outside the gene matches: 12. CDR3 protein: CATSEFVAGGEQYF. CDR3 coding DNA: TGCGCCACCTCCGAGTTTGTAGCGGGAGGCGAGCAGTACTTC.

This clone was observed a handful of times. V gene TRBV28 combines with J gene TRBJ2-7, with D tentatively TRBD2 (5 bases). CDR1 is MDHEN and CDR2 is SYDVKM in the germline V gene. The CDR3 has 16 amino acids. V lost 3 bases and J lost 3, with 18 bases in between. CDR3: CASSFGSGEGIYEQYF. The CDR3 bases are TGTGCCAGCAGTTTTGGGTCGGGTGAGGGTATCTACGAGCAGTACTTC.

The DNA of the CDR3 is TGTGCCAGCAGCTACACAGGGGCAGAGGAACAAGAGACCCAGTACTTC. Protein: CASSYTGAEEQETQYF. The chain employs TRBV11-1 and TRBJ2-5; 7 bases fit TRBD1. Trimming removed 4 bases from V and 2 bases from J; junction bases left unmatched: 10. CDR3 size: 16 residues. The germline V gene has CDR1 SGHAT and CDR2 FQDESV (reference sequence).

The rearrangement joins TRBV9 to TRBJ2-1, with TRBD2 identical over 11 bases. The CDR3 consists of 15 residues. V shed 3 bases and J 6 bases; nucleotides not matched to a gene: 5. CDR1 SGDLS and CDR2 YYNGEE come from the germline V gene. CDR3 nucleotides: TGTGCCAGCAGCGCCGGACTAGCGGGCGTCAATGAGCAGTTCTTC. Translation: CASSAGLAGVNEQFF.

This clone was recorded a few times. CDR3: CASSQASSGSYEQYF. DNA for the CDR3: TGTGCCAGCAGCCAAGCATCTAGCGGTTCCTACGAGCAGTACTTC. The chain carries TRBV4-2 and TRBJ2-7, with TRBD2 matching 7 bases. The germline CDR1 and CDR2 sequences are LGHNA and YNFKEQ. The V segment lost 1 base and the J segment 1 base; nucleotides outside the gene matches: 4. CDR3 size: 15 residues.

The V call is TRBV15, the J call TRBJ2-3; 8 nucleotides align to TRBD2. The germline gives CDR1 LNHNV, CDR2 YYDKDF (reference sequence). Unmatched junction bases numbered 9, after V lost 3 bases and J lost 1 base. The CDR3 is 17 amino acids. The CDR3 sequence: CATSRGPLAGRTDTQYF. In DNA, the CDR3 is TGTGCCACCAGCAGGGGCCCCCTAGCGGGCCGCACAGATACGCAGTATTTT.

This clone was seen once. This chain connects TRBV6-1 to TRBJ2-7, with 13 bases fitting TRBD2. Germline trimming cut 4 bases from V and 3 bases from J; bases unmatched to any gene: 12. Germline V lookup: CDR1 MNHNS, CDR2 SASEGT. The CDR3 length is 18 residues. For the CDR3, the DNA is TGTGCCAGCAGTGCCCGGGACGGAAGGACTAGCGGGAGCTACGAGCAGTACTTC. This codes for CASSARDGRTSGSYEQYF.

V usage is TRBV6-1 and J usage is TRBJ2-7; D gene unclear. The CDR3 consists of 13 residues. Trimming pared 5 bases from V and 6 bases from J, leaving 14 bases between. CDR1 is MNHNS and CDR2 is SASEGT in the germline V gene. The CDR3 coding sequence is TGTGCCAGCAGTAGATGGCAGGCTGGCGAGCAGTACTTC. Its translation is CASSRWQAGEQYF.

The chain joins TRBV4-1 to TRBJ2-3; no clear D. The CDR3 extends over 15 amino acids. Trimming shortened V by 0 bases and J by 5 bases, and 12 bases separated the two germline ends. Per germline, CDR1 MGHRA and CDR2 YSYEKL. For the CDR3, the DNA is TGCGCCAGCAGCCAAGAGGGTCGGGTTGGAGATACGCAGTATTTT. This gives the protein CASSQEGRVGDTQYF.

Of note for this clone: The conserved closing phenylalanine or tryptophan is absent in this CDR3, likely reflecting a read error. The DNA is left out, because the CDR3 cannot be placed on it with certainty; the CDR3 is given as TCRdb lists it. The V and J genes are TRBV19 and TRBJ2-7; the table's D call, TRBD1, was not checked against the DNA. The CDR3 has 13 amino acids, counting both end residues. From germline, CDR1 is LNHDA and CDR2 SQIVND (reference sequence). The CDR3: CASSSGRGTDQCL.

V and J are TRBV27 and TRBJ2-3, with 7 bases aligning to TRBD2. V lost 6 bases and J lost 4; bases outside the gene matches: 7. The CDR3 totals 14 residues. CDR1 is MNHEY, CDR2 SMNVEV, per germline (reference sequence). This CDR3 is CASRGRAESDTQYF. The DNA of the CDR3 is TGTGCCAGCAGGGGGAGGGCCGAATCAGATACGCAGTATTTT.